Below, one T cell receptor (beta chain) is given with its context. Data came from immunoSEQ multiplex PCR; TCRdb stores just in-frame clones and leaves some out. The sample lists about 190,000 clones; nearly 90% were seen once. CDR1 SGHNT and CDR2 YYREEE come from the germline V gene (reference sequence). This CDR3 is 13 amino acids long. The germline V and J ends were trimmed by 4 bases and 5 bases, with 10 bases remaining between them. This entry belongs to a study of blood T cell repertoires in COVID-19. This sequence joins TRBV5-4 and TRBJ1-5, with TRBD1 as a possible D gene (5 bases). This sequence was found in a man in his fifties with acute or convalescent COVID-19. Sequencing input: peripheral blood. For the CDR3, the DNA is TGTGCCAGCAGCGGAGGGGTGGATCAGCCCCAGCATTTT. Its protein product is CASSGGVDQPQHF.